This T cell receptor (beta chain) stems from a study of regulatory T cells in long-lasting Graves disease. Study context: Prior antithyroid drug treatment in newly diagnosed Graves' patients lasted under 3 months. Regarding the study as a whole: Accuracy was possibly reduced by small sample size.

Concerning this clonotype itself: Its target is unknown.

Trimming shortened V by 4 bases and J by 2 bases, and 14 bases separated the two germline ends. This CDR3 contains 15 residues. Germline lookup yields CDR1 LNHDA and CDR2 SQIVND (reference sequence). Time point of the sample: newly diagnosed GD, antithyroid drugs for less than 3 months. There was RNA extracted from PBMCs, and the TCR library was made from it. Arm-PCR of CDR3 regions and iRepertoire HTBI primers were the basis on which TCR beta libraries were built. MiXCR was run by TCRdb on the multiplex PCR reads, yielding one entry per CDR3 protein. The sample lists about 610,000 distinct CDR3 sequences, roughly 16% seen once, with 9.5% to 15% in the top ten. The data also belong to a second study, concerning T cells in Graves' hyperthyroidism and ophthalmopathy. That report notes: Ophthalmopathy prediction by the model preceded onset by a median approximately 6.9 months.

The specimen was peripheral blood mononuclear cells (PBMCs), collected at new diagnosis, from a patient treated with antithyroid drugs. This rearrangement joins TRBV19 to TRBJ1-1; maybe TRBD1 (6 bases). The TCR sequence derives from a man in his late teens or twenties with Graves disease. The CDR3 is CASSSMGAANTEAFF. For the CDR3, the DNA is TGTGCCAGTAGTAGTATGGGGGCCGCTAACACTGAAGCTTTCTTT.